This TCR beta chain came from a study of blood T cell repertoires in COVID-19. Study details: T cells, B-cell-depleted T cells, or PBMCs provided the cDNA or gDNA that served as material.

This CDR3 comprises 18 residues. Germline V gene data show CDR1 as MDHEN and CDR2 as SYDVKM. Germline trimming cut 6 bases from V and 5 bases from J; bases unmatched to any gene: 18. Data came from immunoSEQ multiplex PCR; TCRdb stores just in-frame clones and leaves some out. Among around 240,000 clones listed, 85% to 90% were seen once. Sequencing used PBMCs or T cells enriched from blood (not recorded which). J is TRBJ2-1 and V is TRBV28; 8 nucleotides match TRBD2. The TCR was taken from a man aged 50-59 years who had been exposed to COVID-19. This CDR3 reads CASRRGSLSGGDNNEQFF. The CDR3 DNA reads TGTGCCAGCAGACGAGGTTCGTTAAGCGGGGGCGATAACAATGAGCAGTTCTTC.